The clone carrying this T cell receptor beta chain was seen only once. This sample was included in a study of T cell responses to AZD1222 COVID-19 vaccine. Data came from immunoSEQ multiplex PCR; TCRdb stores just in-frame clones and leaves some out. The sample has 150,000 to 170,000 clones, approximately 87% seen once. Germline assignment: CDR1 KGHDR and CDR2 SFDVKD. Trimming removed 3 bases from V and 7 bases from J; junction bases left unmatched: 7. The CDR3 extends over 16 amino acids. Sequenced material: peripheral blood, taken on day 0 of MenACWY control vaccination. The chain employs TRBV24-1 and TRBJ2-2; 10 bases are a match to TRBD1. The receptor comes from an adult in good health. The CDR3: CATSDPGQGRGGELFF. CDR3 coding DNA: TGTGCCACCAGTGATCCGGGACAGGGGAGGGGCGGGGAGCTGTTTTTT.